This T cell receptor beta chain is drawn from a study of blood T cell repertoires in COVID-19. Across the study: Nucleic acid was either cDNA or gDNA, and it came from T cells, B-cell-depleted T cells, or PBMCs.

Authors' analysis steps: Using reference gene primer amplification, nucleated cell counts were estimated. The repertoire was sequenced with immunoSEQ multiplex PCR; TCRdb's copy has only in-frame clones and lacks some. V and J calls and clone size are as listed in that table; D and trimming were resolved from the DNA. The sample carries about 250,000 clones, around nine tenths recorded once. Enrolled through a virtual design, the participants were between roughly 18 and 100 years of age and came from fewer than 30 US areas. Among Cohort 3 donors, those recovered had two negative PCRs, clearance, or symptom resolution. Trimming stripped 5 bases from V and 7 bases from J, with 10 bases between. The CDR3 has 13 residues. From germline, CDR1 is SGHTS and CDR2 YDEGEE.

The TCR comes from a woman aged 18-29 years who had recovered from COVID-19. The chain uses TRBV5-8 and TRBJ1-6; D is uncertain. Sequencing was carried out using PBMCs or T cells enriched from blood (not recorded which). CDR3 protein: CASRWAKNSPLHF. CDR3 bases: TGTGCCAGCAGATGGGCCAAAAATTCACCCCTCCACTTT.